One and the same sample provided the 30 T cell receptor beta chains below, sequenced in a study of CD8+CD57+ T cells in acquired aplastic anemia. Genomic DNA served as template for TCR beta VDJ and CDR3 profiling. TCRdb fed the reads into MiXCR, producing one record per CDR3 protein. Here the sample spans tens of thousands of distinct CDR3 sequences, 76% being singletons. The sequenced sample consisted of sorted CD4+, CD8+, or CD8+CD57+ T cells (not recorded which) from PBMCs. These receptors were taken from a human donor in good health, serving as a control.

CDR3 residues: CASSQDRGLDYNEQFF. The CDR3 DNA follows: TGTGCCAGCAGCCAAGATCGGGGGCTTGACTACAATGAGCAGTTCTTC. This chain connects TRBV4-2 to TRBJ2-1; D may be TRBD1 or TRBD2 (6 bases each). CDR1 and CDR2 (germline): LGHNA, YNFKEQ. This CDR3 comprises 16 residues. Between the trimmed V and J ends, which lost 0 bases and 3 bases, there was a span of 12 bases.

The rearrangement uses TRBV25-1 and TRBJ1-1, with no clear D. This CDR3 comprises 14 residues. Germline V lookup: CDR1 MGHDK, CDR2 SYGVNS. Trimming shortened V by 5 bases and J by 6 bases, and 16 bases separated the two germline ends. The CDR3 nucleotides read TGTGCCAGCAGTTTGCTGGGCGAAAGGGCTGAAGCTTTCTTT. It codes for CASSLLGERAEAFF.

The chain employs TRBV7-8 and TRBJ1-2, with D hard to call. The CDR3 spans 13 residues. V was clipped by 1 base and J by 4 bases, with 7 bases between them. Per germline, CDR1 SGHVS and CDR2 FQNEAQ. CDR3: CASSLVGIYGYTF. CDR3 DNA: TGTGCCAGCAGCTTAGTAGGGATCTATGGCTACACCTTC.

The V and J genes are TRBV13 and TRBJ1-1; 7 nucleotides line up with TRBD1. V shed 6 bases and J 4 bases; nucleotides not matched to a gene: 8. Germline CDR1 and CDR2: PRHDT and FYEKMQ (reference sequence). CDR3 length: 14 amino acids. CDR3 nucleotides: TGTGCCAGCAGGCATACAGGGGTCGGCACTGAAGCTTTCTTT. Residues: CASRHTGVGTEAFF.

The table lists this clonotype with a few counts. The J gene is TRBJ2-7, the V gene TRBV19; 8 nucleotides align to TRBD1. The V and J ends lost 8 bases and 3 bases, in that order; junction bases with no gene match: 6. CDR1 is LNHDA and CDR2 is SQIVND in the germline V gene (reference sequence). The CDR3 length is 13 residues. The chain's CDR3 is CASSTGEGYEQYF. The CDR3 region has the DNA TGTGCCAGTTCGACAGGGGAAGGCTACGAGCAGTACTTC.

The chain recombines TRBV20-1 with TRBJ1-2; 7 bases line up with TRBD1. V lost 3 bases to trimming and J lost 6 bases; unmatched junction nucleotides: 16. The length of the CDR3 is 16 residues. Germline CDR1 and CDR2: DFQATT and SNEGSKA (reference sequence). CDR3 loop: CSAREAGSGGGNGYTF. DNA of the CDR3: TGCAGTGCTAGGGAGGCCGGGTCAGGGGGAGGTAATGGCTACACCTTC.

The chain joins TRBV11-3 to TRBJ2-7; D not certain. With 5 bases removed from V and 1 base from J, the gap between germline ends came to 9 bases. Germline V CDR1 and CDR2: SGHNT, YENEEA. CDR3 length: 13 amino acids. In DNA form, the CDR3 reads TGTGCCAGCAGCGACCCAACTTCCTACGAGCAGTACTTC. Protein sequence: CASSDPTSYEQYF.

The CDR3 sequence is CATSRDQGSGNTIYF. CDR3 in DNA: TGTGCCACCAGCAGAGATCAGGGTAGTGGAAACACCATATATTTT. The chain links TRBV15 to TRBJ1-3; tentatively, D is TRBD1 (5 bases). V was shortened by 0 bases and J by 3 bases, with 9 bases between the two germline ends. This CDR3 has 15 residues. CDR1 LNHNV and CDR2 YYDKDF come from the germline V gene (reference sequence).

The rearrangement joins TRBV7-2 to TRBJ2-7, with 7 bases identical to TRBD1. This CDR3 has 14 residues. Germline loops: CDR1 SGHTA, CDR2 FQGNSA. J gave up 2 bases and V 4 bases, and 5 bases lay outside the gene matches. Here the CDR3 reads CASSSRTGPYEQYF. The CDR3 DNA sequence: TGTGCCAGCAGCTCGCGGACAGGACCCTACGAGCAGTACTTC.

This chain uses TRBV20-1 with TRBJ1-2; 9 bases line up with TRBD1. J gave up 1 base and V 5 bases, and 2 bases lay outside the gene matches. The CDR3 is 13 residues long. CDR1 is DFQATT and CDR2 is SNEGSKA in the germline V gene (reference sequence). The CDR3 region has the DNA TGCAGTGCTCGGGGACAGGGTAACTATGGCTACACCTTC. This codes for CSARGQGNYGYTF.

This sequence joins TRBV7-9 and TRBJ2-5, with 16 bases lining up with TRBD2. Germline V CDR1 and CDR2: SEHNR, FQNEAQ (reference sequence). V was clipped by 5 bases and J by 5 bases; unmatched bases: 5. The CDR3 is 16 residues long. As DNA, the CDR3 is TGTGCCAGCAGCATGGGGACTAGCGGGGGGGCGGAGACCCAGTACTTC. As protein: CASSMGTSGGAETQYF. The full variable domain, completed using reference TRBV7-9 and TRBJ2-5, is DTGVSQNPRHKITKRGQNVTFRCDPISEHNRLYWYRQTLGQGPEFLTYFQNEAQLEKSRLLSDRFSAERPKGSFSTLEIQRTEQGDSAMYLCASSMGTSGGAETQYFGPGTRLLVL.

This chain links TRBV15 with TRBJ2-7; maybe TRBD2 (7 bases). This CDR3 comprises 12 residues. Per germline, CDR1 LNHNV and CDR2 YYDKDF (reference sequence). The V and J ends lost 10 bases and 3 bases respectively, with 13 bases between them. The CDR3, as DNA: TGTGCCAGCATGGGAGGGGGCTACGAGCAGTACTTC. Protein: CASMGGGYEQYF.

The chain has TRBV24-1 and TRBJ1-4; TRBD1 aligns across 8 bases. Looked up from germline, CDR1 is KGHDR and CDR2 is SFDVKD. CDR3 length equals 15 residues. With 3 bases clipped from V and 7 bases from J, the junction kept 6 bases outside the gene matches. The CDR3 DNA reads as TGTGCCACCAGTGATACAGGACAGGGAGGTGAAAAACTGTTTTTT. Protein: CATSDTGQGGEKLFF.

This clonotype was counted at least ten times. The CDR3 nucleotides read TGTGCCACCAGCAGAGAGCCCGGTATGGGCACAGATACGCAGTATTTT. This sequence encodes CATSREPGMGTDTQYF. The chain is built from TRBV15 and TRBJ2-3; unclear D gene. Germline CDR1 and CDR2: LNHNV and YYDKDF (reference sequence). The germline V and J ends were trimmed by 0 bases and 1 base, with 11 bases remaining between them. The CDR3 spans 16 residues.

The chain carries TRBV29-1 and TRBJ2-7, with 7 bases lining up with TRBD1. Germline V gene sequence: CDR1 SQVTM, CDR2 ANQGSEA. V lost 5 bases to trimming and J lost 4 bases; unmatched junction nucleotides: 14. The CDR3 covers 15 residues. Here the CDR3 reads CSVQGLQGSEYEQYF. CDR3 sequence (DNA): TGCAGCGTTCAAGGGCTACAGGGGAGTGAGTACGAGCAGTACTTC.

The sample holds one count of this clonotype. V is TRBV5-1 and J is TRBJ2-5; D might be TRBD1 or TRBD2, each matching 5 bases. Germline values: CDR1 SGHRS, CDR2 YFSETQ. This CDR3 has 15 amino acids. Trimming removed 3 bases at V and 1 base at J, with 13 bases between. The CDR3 DNA is TGCGCCAGCAGCTCTACGGGACCTTTCCAAGAGACCCAGTACTTC. It yields the protein CASSSTGPFQETQYF.

This sequence joins TRBV9 and TRBJ2-7; 7 bases line up with TRBD1. CDR3 length: 12 residues. V trimming: 3 bases; J trimming: 5 bases; junction bases outside the gene matches: 2. CDR1 is SGDLS and CDR2 is YYNGEE in the germline V gene. As DNA, the CDR3 is TGTGCCAGCAGCGCGACAGGGAACGAGCAGTACTTC. This encodes CASSATGNEQYF.

This clonotype showed up many times. The chain employs TRBV6-2 or TRBV6-3 and TRBJ2-1; perhaps TRBD1 as D (6 bases). This CDR3 spans 14 amino acids. Germline-derived CDR1 and CDR2 are MNHEY and SVGEGT. Trimming stripped 0 bases from V and 8 bases from J, with 11 bases between. The CDR3 DNA is TGTGCCAGCAGTTACTCGGGGGCATGGTATGAGCAGTTCTTC. Encoded protein: CASSYSGAWYEQFF.

The rearrangement uses TRBV19 and TRBJ2-7; 11 bases line up with TRBD2. The germline V gene encodes CDR1 LNHDA and CDR2 SQIVND (reference sequence). This CDR3 region has 15 residues. The junction had 9 bases not matched to a gene; V was cut back by 6 bases and J by 5 bases. For the CDR3, the DNA is TGTGCCAGTAGGGAGATAGCGGGGGGGCCCAACGAGCAGTACTTC. This gives the protein CASREIAGGPNEQYF.

V is TRBV29-1 and J is TRBJ1-2, with a tentative D call TRBD1 (6 bases). The germline V gene encodes CDR1 SQVTM and CDR2 ANQGSEA. Trimming took off 5 bases at V and 0 bases at J, with 13 bases between the two ends. The length of the CDR3 is 14 residues. The DNA of the CDR3 is TGCAGCGTTCGAGGCAGGGGCCCTAACTATGGCTACACCTTC. This encodes CSVRGRGPNYGYTF.

The chain couples TRBV7-7 to TRBJ2-7; tentatively, D is TRBD1 (5 bases). CDR1 SSHAT and CDR2 FNYEAQ come from the germline V gene (reference sequence). The ends were cut back, 5 bases at V and 4 bases at J, with 12 bases in the middle. The CDR3 covers 13 residues. CDR3 loop: CASSKGQGYEQYF. The CDR3 bases are TGTGCCAGCAGCAAGGGGCAGGGATACGAGCAGTACTTC.

This chain joins TRBV25-1 and TRBJ2-2; a weak D match, TRBD1 (5 bases). The length of the CDR3 is 14 residues. Trimming took off 1 base at V and 4 bases at J, with 7 bases between the two ends. From germline, CDR1 is MGHDK and CDR2 SYGVNS. CDR3: CASSELDTTGELFF. CDR3 nucleotides: TGTGCCAGCAGTGAATTGGACACCACCGGGGAGCTGTTTTTT.

This chain uses TRBV10-2 with TRBJ2-3, with TRBD2 matching over 14 bases. Germline CDR1 WSHSY, CDR2 SAAADI. The junction had 7 bases not matched to a gene; V was cut back by 8 bases and J by 6 bases. The CDR3 is made up of 15 amino acids. Written as DNA, the CDR3 is TGCGCCAGCCGGACTAGCGGGGGGACAGGGGATACGCAGTATTTT. Encoded protein: CASRTSGGTGDTQYF.

V is TRBV10-3 and J is TRBJ2-2, with D unresolved. The CDR3 extends over 14 amino acids. CDR1 is ENHRY and CDR2 is SYGVKD in the germline V gene. Trimming pared 3 bases from V and 0 bases from J, leaving 5 bases between. The CDR3 loop is CAISDAPNTGELFF. The CDR3 DNA sequence: TGTGCCATCAGTGACGCCCCGAACACCGGGGAGCTGTTTTTT.

This chain links TRBV5-1 with TRBJ2-2; D is unclear. The V end lost 0 bases, the J end lost 5 bases, and 14 bases lay between the germline ends. The CDR3 length is 16 residues. Germline CDR1 SGHRS, CDR2 YFSETQ. CDR3 region: CASSLGGMRDTGELFF. The CDR3 bases are TGCGCCAGCAGCTTGGGGGGAATGAGAGATACCGGGGAGCTGTTTTTT.

This chain uses TRBV5-8 with TRBJ1-5, with unresolved D. This CDR3 is built from 15 residues. V gave up 2 bases and J gave up 0 bases, with 9 bases separating them. In germline, CDR1 is SGHTS, CDR2 YDEGEE. The CDR3 sequence: CASSFGRVSNQPQHF. CDR3 nucleotide sequence: TGTGCCAGCAGCTTTGGACGGGTTAGCAATCAGCCCCAGCATTTT. Full variable domain (missing parts from reference TRBV5-8 and TRBJ1-5): EAGVTQSPTHLIKTRGQQATLRCSPISGHTSVYWYQQALGLGLQFLLWYDEGEERNRGNFPPRFSGRQFPNYSSELNVNALELEDSALYLCASSFGRVSNQPQHFGDGTRLSIL.

The rearrangement joins TRBV2 to TRBJ1-2; D not certain. Trimming left V 6 bases short and J 5 bases short, with 19 bases between. In germline, CDR1 is SNHLY, CDR2 FYNNEI. This CDR3 is built from 15 residues. The CDR3 nucleotides are TGTGCCAGCAGCTCCTCGGCACCATTACTATATGGCTACACCTTC. Translation gives CASSSSAPLLYGYTF.

This clonotype was seen just once. The CDR3 region is CASSTQRSYEQYF. The CDR3 DNA reads as TGCGCCAGTTCGACACAGCGGTCGTACGAGCAGTACTTC. The chain recombines TRBV10-2 with TRBJ2-7; tentative D call: TRBD2 (5 bases). Trimming removed 9 bases at V and 4 bases at J, with 16 bases between. The germline V gene encodes CDR1 WSHSY and CDR2 SAAADI. CDR3 length: 13 residues.

The chain couples TRBV2 to TRBJ1-6; no clear D. The germline CDR1 and CDR2 sequences are SNHLY and FYNNEI. This CDR3 contains 15 residues. V dropped 2 bases and J dropped 9 bases, with 14 bases sitting between them. DNA for the CDR3: TGTGCCAGCAGTGAAAGGCAGGCTGTAGCTTCACCCCTCCACTTT. Translation gives CASSERQAVASPLHF.

This chain connects TRBV10-3 to TRBJ2-7; TRBD1 agrees at 8 bases. There are 16 residues in the CDR3. The trim removed 3 bases at V and 0 bases at J, leaving 7 bases unmatched. The V gene's germline CDR1 is ENHRY and CDR2 SYGVKD. The CDR3 DNA reads TGTGCCATCAGTGATCCCGGACAGGGAAACTCCTACGAGCAGTACTTC. The encoded protein is CAISDPGQGNSYEQYF.